Below are 5 T cell receptor beta chains sequenced from a single sample in a study of T cells in Graves' hyperthyroidism and ophthalmopathy. The source material, RNA transcripts, was used to amplify TCR beta CDR3 regions. The TCR CDR3 was amplified in a first-round RT-PCR using the HTBI primer set. TCRdb re-analysed the multiplex PCR reads in MiXCR, keeping a single row per CDR3 protein. The sample lists around 500,000 distinct CDR3 sequences, 11% to 15% occurring once. The sequencing input was blood. These receptors all come from a woman aged 40 to 49 with Graves' hyperthyroidism.

This clonotype turned up a few times. The rearrangement uses TRBV7-6 and TRBJ2-7; D remains unclear. Between the trimmed V and J ends, which lost 5 bases and 5 bases, there was a span of 13 bases. Germline CDR1 reads SGHVS; CDR2 reads FNYEAQ. The CDR3 sequence is 13 residues long. The CDR3 region has the DNA TGTGCCAGCAGCCTGGGCGTCGGAAACGAGCAGTACTTC. Translating gives CASSLGVGNEQYF.

This clonotype was observed many times. V usage is TRBV6-1 and J usage is TRBJ2-5; 13 bases align to TRBD2. CDR1 is MNHNS and CDR2 is SASEGT in the germline V gene. The CDR3 has 16 amino acids. J lost 0 bases, V lost 2 bases, and 0 bases had no gene match. CDR3 in amino acids: CASSETSGRDQETQYF. In DNA, the CDR3 is TGTGCCAGCAGTGAAACTAGCGGGAGGGACCAAGAGACCCAGTACTTC.

Ten or more counts support this clonotype. V usage is TRBV3-1 and J usage is TRBJ2-7; 12 bases align to TRBD2. CDR1 and CDR2 (germline): LGHDT, YNNKEL (reference sequence). This CDR3 spans 17 amino acids. Trimming took 3 bases from V and 6 from J; bases not matched to a gene: 12. The CDR3 region is CASSHMTTSGSFFEQYF. DNA of the CDR3: TGTGCCAGCAGCCATATGACGACTAGCGGGAGTTTTTTCGAGCAGTACTTC.

This clonotype was recorded a few times. The V call is TRBV19, the J call TRBJ1-4; no firm D call. Looked up from germline, CDR1 is LNHDA and CDR2 is SQIVND (reference sequence). V dropped 7 bases and J dropped 8 bases, with 17 bases sitting between them. The CDR3 covers 14 residues. CDR3 nucleotide sequence: TGTGCCAGTAATGATGGCCTTAAGAGGGAAAAACTGTTTTTT. This encodes CASNDGLKREKLFF.

This clonotype was found many times. The rearrangement uses TRBV2 and TRBJ2-7; possible D gene TRBD2, 5 bases. The CDR3 runs 15 residues. Germline-derived CDR1 and CDR2 are SNHLY and FYNNEI. V lost 3 bases and J lost 0, with 12 bases in between. The CDR3 loop is CASSDSVRTSYEQYF. The CDR3 nucleotides are TGTGCCAGCAGTGATAGCGTCCGAACCTCCTACGAGCAGTACTTC.